This T cell receptor beta chain was identified during a study of blood T cell repertoires in COVID-19. Study as a whole: Samples representing acute and convalescent COVID-19 were sourced from the United States, Italy and Spain. PBMCs, B-cell-depleted T cells, or T cells provided the cDNA or gDNA that made up the material.

Seattle's cohort entered during active infection and was followed longitudinally. Germline V CDR1 and CDR2: SGHAT, FQDESV (reference sequence). The CDR3 runs 13 residues. V lost 2 bases to trimming and J lost 7 bases, with 9 bases between them. Authors' analysis steps: From reference gene primer amplification, estimates of nucleated cell counts were derived. Method: immunoSEQ multiplex PCR; TCRdb's copy keeps in-frame clones and lacks some. V, J and clone size are those of that table, while D and trimming were read from the DNA. This sample has under 200,000 clones, with around four fifths found just once.

This chain uses TRBV11-1 with TRBJ1-5, with D uncertain. Material: peripheral blood. The sequence was collected from a woman of 80 years or more with COVID-19, enrolled during active disease. The CDR3 coding sequence is TGTGCCAGCAGCTTAAGTTATGGCCAGCCCCAGCATTTT. Amino acids: CASSLSYGQPQHF.